This is a list of T cell receptor beta chains from one sample in a study of blood T cell repertoires in COVID-19. The repertoire was sequenced with immunoSEQ multiplex PCR; TCRdb's copy has only in-frame clones and lacks some. The profile shows roughly 120,000 clones, 84% of them singletons. The sequenced material came from peripheral blood. The source is a woman between 45 and 65 years old with acute or convalescent COVID-19. CDR3s include the opening cysteine and the closing phenylalanine or tryptophan. A D gene is named only where the DNA matches it firmly. Clone size is given for some rows only: seen once, a few or many times, or a class if the clone is expanded.

.	TRBV11-2	TRBD2	TRBJ2-3	TGTGCCAGCAGCCCGGGTCTAGCGGGACCTCTGGATACGCAGTATTTT	CASSPGLAGPLDTQYF
.	TRBV2	.	TRBJ2-7	TGTGCCACCGGTCGCACCTCCGAGCAGTACTTC	CATGRTSEQYF
.	TRBV6-4	TRBD1	TRBJ1-5	TGTGCCAGCAGCGAAACAGGGGGCGCGGGTCAGCCCCAGCATTTT	CASSETGGAGQPQHF
.	TRBV28	.	TRBJ1-3	TGTGCCAGCAGGCCCCCAGGCTCTGGAAACACCATATATTTT	CASRPPGSGNTIYF
.	TRBV5-8	TRBD2	TRBJ2-5	TGTGCCAGCGACTTAGCGGGGGAGACCCAGTACTTC	CASDLAGETQYF
few	TRBV6-5	.	TRBJ1-2	TGTGCCATCCTCGGGAACGGCTATGGCTACACCTTC	CAILGNGYGYTF
.	TRBV10-2	TRBD1	TRBJ1-1	TGCGCCAGCAGTGAGTCGTACAGGGGGTCGAACACTGAAGCTTTCTTT	CASSESYRGSNTEAFF
.	TRBV10-3	TRBD1	TRBJ1-5	TGTGCCATCAGTATGGATGGACAGGCCGATCAGCCCCAGCATTTT	CAISMDGQADQPQHF
.	TRBV30	.	TRBJ1-4	TGTGCCTGGAGCGCGGGGGGGGCTAATGAAAAACTGTTTTTT	CAWSAGGANEKLFF
.	TRBV30	.	TRBJ2-7	TGTGCCTGGTCTGGGCGCCTCTCCTACGAGCAGTACTTC	CAWSGRLSYEQYF
.	TRBV28	TRBD1	TRBJ2-5	TGTGCCAGCAGCCGACAGGGGGTTCCTTTAGTCCAGTACTTC	CASSRQGVPLVQYF
.	TRBV5-1	.	TRBJ2-5	TGCGCCAGCAGCTTACAGGTAGCCGAAGAGACCCAGTACTTC	CASSLQVAEETQYF
few	TRBV11-2	.	TRBJ2-1	TGTGCCAGCAGCGCAGGGGAAGAGCAGTTCTTC	CASSAGEEQFF
.	TRBV6-9	.	TRBJ1-1	TGTGCCAGCAGTTGGGGAGCTTTGAACACTGAAGCTTTCTTT	CASSWGALNTEAFF
.	TRBV5-1	.	TRBJ2-2	TGCGCCAGCAGCTATCAGGTTTTGAAGGGGACCGGGGAGCTGTTTTTT	CASSYQVLKGTGELFF
.	TRBV7-8	TRBD1	TRBJ1-6	TGTGCCAGCAGCTTAGCCCATCCCGGACAGGGACCCCTCCACTTT	CASSLAHPGQGPLHF
.	TRBV3-1/TRBV3-2	TRBD1	TRBJ1-1	TGTGCCAGCAGCCAATTAAGGACAGGGGGCGTTGAAGCTTTCTTT	CASSQLRTGGVEAFF
.	TRBV11-1	TRBD2	TRBJ2-5	TGTGCCAGCAGTAGGCAGCGGGGGGGCCGAGAGACCCAGTACTTC	CASSRQRGGRETQYF
.	TRBV10-1	TRBD1	TRBJ2-2	TGCGCCAGCTTCTTTGGAACCCGGGACAGGGGGCGGAAACTCTCCTGTACCGGGGAGCTGTTTTTT	CASFFGTRDRGRKLSCTGELFF
.	TRBV9	.	TRBJ2-2	TGTGCCAGCAGCGTAGGCGGGGCAATCACCGGGGAGCTGTTTTTT	CASSVGGAITGELFF
.	TRBV7-3	.	TRBJ1-6	TGTGCCAGCAGCTTAAGGGGAGGGAAAGGTTCACCCCTCCACTTT	CASSLRGGKGSPLHF
.	TRBV11-2	.	TRBJ1-1	TGTGCCAGCAGCCCCCGACCCCCAGGTACGACTGAAGCTTTCTTT	CASSPRPPGTTEAFF
.	TRBV19	TRBD1	TRBJ1-4	TGTGCCAGTAGTATGGAACAGGGGATGAGCGAAAAACTGTTTTTT	CASSMEQGMSEKLFF
.	TRBV5-1	.	TRBJ2-3	TGCGCCAGCAGCTTGGCCCTTAGCACAGATACGCAGTATTTT	CASSLALSTDTQYF
.	TRBV3-1/TRBV3-2	.	TRBJ1-5	TGTGCCAGCAGCCAAGATCTAACAGGGAGTCAGCCCCAGCATTTT	CASSQDLTGSQPQHF
.	TRBV30	.	TRBJ2-7	TGTGCCTGGAGTGTACTGGGGCCGACCTACGAGCAGTACTTC	CAWSVLGPTYEQYF
.	TRBV4-1	.	TRBJ1-3	TGCGCCAGCAGCCTTGATACGGCTGGAAACACCATATATTTT	CASSLDTAGNTIYF
.	TRBV7-2	TRBD1	TRBJ1-6	TGTGCCAGCAGCTTATCAGGGACAGCTAATTCACCCCTCCACTTT	CASSLSGTANSPLHF
.	TRBV19	.	TRBJ2-3	TGTGCCAGTAGTATCAGAGGAATTGGGGATACGCAGTATTTT	CASSIRGIGDTQYF
.	TRBV19	TRBD1	TRBJ1-5	TGTGCCAGTAGTATAGCCGACGCTTACAGGGGTCCCAATCAGCCCCAGCATTTT	CASSIADAYRGPNQPQHF
once	TRBV7-9	.	TRBJ2-2	TGTGCCAGCAGCCCGCAGGCCGGGGAGCTGTTTTTT	CASSPQAGELFF
.	TRBV18	.	TRBJ1-1	TGTGCCAGCTCACCGACGCCTCCGACGAGGATGTGGAACACTGAAGCTTTCTTT	CASSPTPPTRMWNTEAFF
once	TRBV2	.	TRBJ1-1	TGTGCCAGCAACCGGGACACTGAAGCTTTCTTT	CASNRDTEAFF
.	TRBV5-4	TRBD1	TRBJ1-6	TGTGCCAGCAGCATGTGGGACAGAAATTCACCCCTCCACTTT	CASSMWDRNSPLHF
.	TRBV5-1	TRBD2	TRBJ2-2	TGCGCCAGCAGCTCGGGACTAGCGGGGAACACCGGGGAGCTGTTTTTT	CASSSGLAGNTGELFF
.	TRBV6-5	.	TRBJ1-2	TGTGCCACTCGGGAGGGACAAATCTATGGCTACACCTTC	CATREGQIYGYTF
.	TRBV5-8	.	TRBJ2-3	TGTGCCAGCAGCCAGGTGGGAGATACGCAGTATTTT	CASSQVGDTQYF
few	TRBV10-3	.	TRBJ1-6	TGTGCCATCAGTGAGACGCGCGAGGGTTCACCCCTCCACTTT	CAISETREGSPLHF
.	TRBV28	TRBD1	TRBJ2-2	TGTGCCAGCAGCTCGACAGGGGTCACCGGGGAGCTGTTTTTT	CASSSTGVTGELFF
.	TRBV7-2	.	TRBJ2-7	TGTGCCAGCAGCCGCGTTCACTACGAGCAGTACTTC	CASSRVHYEQYF
.	TRBV6-5	.	TRBJ1-1	TGTGCCAGCAGTTACTTTGCAGTTGGTGAAGCTTTCTTT	CASSYFAVGEAFF